These 26 T cell receptor beta chains were all obtained from the same sample, sequenced in a study of blood T cell repertoires in COVID-19. Some clones are missing from TCRdb's copy, which holds only in-frame ones; the method was immunoSEQ multiplex PCR. The table shows 100,000 to 150,000 clones, with roughly 80% occurring only once. The source material was peripheral blood. The receptors derive from a woman in her forties or fifties with acute or convalescent COVID-19.

At least ten counts were recorded for this clone. This chain joins TRBV4-1 and TRBJ2-3; the match to TRBD1 covers 8 bases. J was trimmed by 5 bases and V by 0 bases; bases with no gene match: 13. CDR1 is MGHRA and CDR2 is YSYEKL in the germline V gene. The CDR3 sequence is 18 residues long. CDR3 sequence reads: CASSQDPGGRGHGDTQYF. DNA for the CDR3: TGCGCCAGCAGCCAAGATCCGGGCGGCAGGGGGCACGGAGATACGCAGTATTTT.

The chain recombines TRBV14 with TRBJ1-2; D unresolved. The CDR3 loop spans 13 amino acids. V lost 5 bases to trimming and J lost 0 bases, with 7 bases between them. Looked up from germline, CDR1 is SGHDN and CDR2 is FVKESK. The CDR3 nucleotides are TGTGCCAGCAGCGTTAGTCCTAACTATGGCTACACCTTC. Its translation: CASSVSPNYGYTF. Supplemented by reference TRBV14 and TRBJ1-2, the full variable domain reads EAGVTQFPSHSVIEKGQTVTLRCDPISGHDNLYWYRRVMGKEIKFLLHFVKESKQDESGMPNNRFLAERTGGTYSTLKVQPAELEDSGVYFCASSVSPNYGYTFGSGTRLTVV.

V and J are TRBV30 and TRBJ2-2; D possibly corresponds to TRBD2 (6 bases). Germline V lookup: CDR1 GTSNPN, CDR2 SVGIG (reference sequence). The length of the CDR3 is 13 residues. Trimming pared 4 bases from V and 5 bases from J, leaving 11 bases between. The CDR3 loop is CAWTAGPTGELFF. The CDR3 DNA reads TGTGCCTGGACGGCGGGGCCAACCGGGGAGCTGTTTTTT.

V usage is TRBV5-1 and J usage is TRBJ2-3; 9 bases line up with TRBD1. There are 15 residues in the CDR3. CDR1 and CDR2 (germline): SGHRS, YFSETQ. The trim removed 5 bases at V and 1 base at J, leaving 5 bases unmatched. DNA of the CDR3: TGCGCCAGCAGTACGGACAGGGGCGGCACAGATACGCAGTATTTT. It codes for CASSTDRGGTDTQYF.

The V gene is TRBV2, the J gene TRBJ1-1; weak D call: TRBD1 (5 bases). The CDR3 runs 16 residues. The germline V gene encodes CDR1 SNHLY and CDR2 FYNNEI. Between the trimmed V and J ends, which lost 6 bases and 4 bases, there was a span of 21 bases. The DNA for the CDR3 is TGTGCCAGCAGATATGGGGGGGTCGCGGGGTTCACTGAAGCTTTCTTT. Amino acids: CASRYGGVAGFTEAFF.

Worth noting for this clone: Other nucleotide sequences from this sample produce the same CDR3. The J gene is TRBJ1-5, the V gene TRBV14; D remains unclear. The V end was cut by 2 bases, the J end by 6 bases, with 8 bases between. This CDR3 contains 13 residues. CDR1 is SGHDN and CDR2 is FVKESK in the germline V gene. For the CDR3, the DNA is TGTGCCAGCAGCCAATCCCTAGGTCAGCCCCAGCATTTT. This sequence encodes CASSQSLGQPQHF.

The chain is built from TRBV18 and TRBJ1-5; 8 nucleotides align to TRBD1. The CDR3 covers 18 residues. Germline V gene lookup returns CDR1 KGHSH and CDR2 LQKENI. The junction had 17 bases not matched to a gene; V was cut back by 3 bases and J by 7 bases. The CDR3 bases are TGTGCCAGCTCACCCCTAGCTAGCATGGACAGGGTCGCCCAGCCCCAGCATTTT. The encoded protein is CASSPLASMDRVAQPQHF.

The chain employs TRBV14 and TRBJ1-3; D is unresolved. The CDR3 is 13 residues long. CDR1 is SGHDN, CDR2 FVKESK, per germline. The germline V and J ends were trimmed by 0 bases and 8 bases, with 8 bases remaining between them. CDR3 amino acids: CASSQDEGDTIYF. The CDR3 DNA reads as TGTGCCAGCAGCCAAGATGAGGGCGACACCATATATTTT.

The V and J genes are TRBV3-1 (or the pseudogene TRBV3-2) and TRBJ1-3; the D is unclear. This CDR3 region has 13 residues. The ends were cut back, 1 base at V and 7 bases at J, with 8 bases in the middle. Germline loops: CDR1 LGHDT, CDR2 YNNKEL (reference sequence). In DNA, the CDR3 is TGTGCCAGCAGCCAAGGGCCCGCCAACACCATATATTTT. Its protein product is CASSQGPANTIYF.

V and J are TRBV6-5 and TRBJ2-4; TRBD1 might be the D (6 bases). Germline V CDR1 and CDR2: MNHEY, SVGAGI. V lost 6 bases to trimming and J lost 14 bases, with 17 bases between them. The length of the CDR3 is 12 residues. The CDR3 bases are TGTGCCAGCAGGGGGGCCGGGACACCCAAGTACTTC. Translated: CASRGAGTPKYF.

The J gene is TRBJ1-4, the V gene TRBV5-1, with unresolved D. V gave up 4 bases and J gave up 8 bases, with 24 bases separating them. The germline V gene encodes CDR1 SGHRS and CDR2 YFSETQ. CDR3 size: 17 residues. This chain's CDR3 is CASSRTRNSLKEEKLFF. The DNA for the CDR3 is TGCGCCAGCAGCAGGACTCGGAACTCATTGAAAGAGGAAAAACTGTTTTTT.

The rearrangement uses TRBV25-1 and TRBJ1-2; 11 bases map to TRBD1. This CDR3 is 17 amino acids long. Germline V gene lookup returns CDR1 MGHDK and CDR2 SYGVNS. The V and J ends lost 1 base and 2 bases, in that order; junction bases with no gene match: 6. This chain's CDR3 is CASSEFPGTGGNYGYTF. The CDR3 nucleotides are TGTGCCAGCAGTGAATTCCCAGGGACAGGGGGAAACTATGGCTACACCTTC.

V usage is TRBV30 and J usage is TRBJ2-1; TRBD2 agrees at 7 bases. This CDR3 has 14 residues. Germline CDR1 reads GTSNPN; CDR2 reads SVGIG (reference sequence). V lost 5 bases, J lost 7 bases, and 11 bases stayed unmatched. The CDR3: CAWVLGRGSNEQFF. CDR3 DNA sequence: TGTGCCTGGGTACTTGGGCGGGGGTCAAATGAGCAGTTCTTC. Full variable domain (remainder filled in from reference TRBV30 and TRBJ2-1): SQTIHQWPATLVQPVGSPLSLECTVEGTSNPNLYWYRQAAGRGLQLLFYSVGIGQISSEVPQNLSASRPQDRQFILSSKKLLLSDSGFYLCAWVLGRGSNEQFFGPGTRLTVL.

The V and J genes are TRBV6-6 and TRBJ1-2, with TRBD1 matching 7 bases. The V gene's germline CDR1 is MNHNY and CDR2 SVGAGI (reference sequence). Germline trimming cut 1 base from V and 4 bases from J; bases unmatched to any gene: 3. This CDR3 comprises 14 residues. CDR3 nucleotides: TGTGCCAGCAGTTACTTGGGACAGCCCTATGGCTACACCTTC. Amino acid sequence: CASSYLGQPYGYTF.

This clone has only one observation. This chain uses TRBV28 with TRBJ1-1; 7 nucleotides match TRBD1. The CDR3 length is 13 residues. Germline V gene sequence: CDR1 MDHEN, CDR2 SYDVKM. J gave up 6 bases and V 7 bases, and 8 bases lay outside the gene matches. The CDR3 bases are TGTGCCAGCAAACCTCTGGGACAGTCTGAAGCTTTCTTT. It codes for CASKPLGQSEAFF.

The rearrangement links TRBV12-3 or TRBV12-4 to TRBJ2-3, with D perhaps TRBD1 (6 bases). The ends were cut back, 6 bases at V and 8 bases at J, with 15 bases in the middle. The CDR3 is 13 residues long. The CDR3 sequence: CASRFKGVGTQYF. For the CDR3, the DNA is TGTGCCAGCAGATTTAAGGGGGTGGGTACGCAGTATTTT.

This chain links TRBV10-3 with TRBJ1-4, with a possible D match to TRBD1 (6 bases). Germline lookup yields CDR1 ENHRY and CDR2 SYGVKD. The CDR3 sequence is 16 residues long. Deletions cut 3 bases from V and 8 bases from J, with 19 bases between. The DNA for the CDR3 is TGTGCCATCAGTGATACGGACAGCCCGCTGGAGGAAAAACTGTTTTTT. This gives the protein CAISDTDSPLEEKLFF.

The genes are TRBV6-1 and TRBJ1-1; D perhaps matches TRBD1 (6 bases). Trimming shortened V by 3 bases and J by 0 bases, and 8 bases separated the two germline ends. The CDR3 length is 14 residues. Germline V gene sequence: CDR1 MNHNS, CDR2 SASEGT. Here the CDR3 DNA reads TGTGCCAGCAGTGAGAGGGGGATGAACACTGAAGCTTTCTTT. This gives the protein CASSERGMNTEAFF.

In its sample, this clone was seen a few times. The rearrangement links TRBV19 to TRBJ2-2; 10 bases align to TRBD1. Germline V CDR1 and CDR2: LNHDA, SQIVND (reference sequence). V trimming: 7 bases; J trimming: 3 bases; junction bases outside the gene matches: 5. This CDR3 contains 15 residues. The CDR3 bases are TGTGCCAGTACCAGACAGGGGGCGGACACCGGGGAGCTGTTTTTT. Translated, it gives CASTRQGADTGELFF.

The rearrangement links TRBV6-6 to TRBJ1-5, with D possibly being TRBD1 (6 bases). CDR3 size: 14 residues. Trimming took 2 bases from V and 5 from J, leaving 10 bases between them. Looked up from germline, CDR1 is MNHNY and CDR2 is SVGAGI (reference sequence). CDR3 in amino acids: CASSYIRGHQPQHF. As DNA, the CDR3 is TGTGCCAGCAGTTACATCAGGGGTCATCAGCCCCAGCATTTT.

The V and J genes are TRBV2 and TRBJ1-4; D remains unclear. The V gene's germline CDR1 is SNHLY and CDR2 FYNNEI. The CDR3 has 15 amino acids. V was clipped by 7 bases and J by 8 bases, with 20 bases between them. CDR3 coding DNA: TGTGCCAGCAAGCCTCGGGAGGTCCGTGGGGAAAAACTGTTTTTT. This translates into CASKPREVRGEKLFF.

This clone appeared a single time. The chain has TRBV12-3 or TRBV12-4 and TRBJ1-2, with D perhaps matching TRBD1 (6 bases). The CDR3 contains 13 residues. V was pared by 5 bases and J by 3 bases, with 10 bases between. This CDR3 is CASSDRTDYGYTF. In DNA form, the CDR3 reads TGTGCCAGCAGTGACAGGACGGACTATGGCTACACCTTC.

The V and J genes are TRBV6-5 and TRBJ1-2, with 9 bases lining up with TRBD1. The CDR3 runs 15 residues. The J segment lost 6 bases and the V segment lost 0 bases, leaving 5 bases of the junction unmatched. Germline V CDR1 and CDR2: MNHEY, SVGAGI. Here the CDR3 reads CASSYSGTGKDGYTF. CDR3 coding DNA: TGTGCCAGCAGTTACTCAGGGACAGGGAAGGATGGCTACACCTTC.

V and J are TRBV5-5 and TRBJ2-7, with D possibly being TRBD1 (6 bases). V lost 1 base to trimming and J lost 5 bases, with 10 bases between them. Germline V gene sequence: CDR1 SGHKS, CDR2 YYEKEE (reference sequence). The CDR3 is made up of 13 amino acids. The CDR3 sequence is CASSLTGQNEQYF. CDR3 coding DNA: TGTGCCAGCAGCTTGACAGGGCAGAACGAGCAGTACTTC.

The J gene is TRBJ1-2, the V gene TRBV6-5; D is possibly TRBD1 (5 bases). CDR1 is MNHEY, CDR2 SVGAGI, per germline. V was cut by 6 bases and J by 0 bases, with 11 bases left in between. This CDR3 has 14 residues. The CDR3 DNA sequence: TGTGCCAGCAGGACAGAGCCTCCTAACTATGGCTACACCTTC. It specifies CASRTEPPNYGYTF.

The chain couples TRBV18 to TRBJ1-1, with D unresolved. Trimming removed 3 bases at V and 8 bases at J, with 16 bases between. CDR1 and CDR2 (germline): KGHSH, LQKENI. CDR3 length equals 14 residues. The chain's CDR3 is CASSPTPEGGEAFF. The DNA of the CDR3 is TGTGCCAGCTCACCCACACCGGAGGGTGGAGAAGCTTTCTTT.